Listed below are T cell receptor beta chains from one sample, sequenced in a study of beta chain features in type 1 diabetes. Profiled with immunoSEQ multiplex PCR; TCRdb holds only in-frame clones, not every one. Here the sample spans about 900,000 clones, 15% to 20% being singletons. Source material: naive CD4+ T cells from blood. Source of these receptors: a woman aged 18-29 years in good health. Each CDR3 is given with its conserved first and last residue. A D gene is named only where the DNA matches it firmly. Clone size is not always given. Where it is, it says once, few, many or a class for expanded clones.

abundance,j_gene,v_gene,d_gene,CDR3nt,CDR3aa
few,TRBJ2-3,TRBV7-3,NA,TGTGCCAGCAGCTTAAATTGTTTGTGGGAGTTAGATACGCAGTATTTT,CASSLNCLWELDTQYF
NA,TRBJ2-1,TRBV14,TRBD1,TGTGCCAGCAGCCAAGAGCTACAGGGGGTAGGTGAGCAGTTCTTC,CASSQELQGVGEQFF
NA,TRBJ2-7,TRBV13,NA,TGTGCCAGCAGCTCGTACCCGGGCGCCGGCGGCCACGAGCAGTACTTC,CASSSYPGAGGHEQYF
few,TRBJ2-3,TRBV9,NA,TGTGCCAGCAGCGTAGGGCGTGGGGACCTCACAGATACGCAGTATTTT,CASSVGRGDLTDTQYF
few,TRBJ1-1,TRBV11-2,TRBD1,TGTGCCAGCAGCCGTAACAGGGGGAGGTACACTGAAGCTTTCTTT,CASSRNRGRYTEAFF
NA,TRBJ1-1,TRBV5-6,NA,TGTGCCAGCAGCTTGTTAGGTTTGAGGAACACTGAAGCTTTCTTT,CASSLLGLRNTEAFF
NA,TRBJ2-2,TRBV10-3,NA,TGTGCCATCAGTGCGCGTGAGGGCACCGGGGAGCTGTTTTTT,CAISAREGTGELFF
NA,TRBJ1-5,TRBV4-3,NA,TGCGCCAGCAGCCAAGTAGTAGACAGAAATCAGCCCCAGCATTTT,CASSQVVDRNQPQHF
few,TRBJ2-5,TRBV27,TRBD1,TGTGCCAGCAGTTTATGGGACAGAGAGACCCAGTACTTC,CASSLWDRETQYF
few,TRBJ1-1,TRBV15,NA,TGTGCCACCAGCAGAGCCTCCGGAGGGACTGAAGCTTTCTTT,CATSRASGGTEAFF
few,TRBJ2-1,TRBV29-1,NA,TGCAGCGCCCGGGGGGCCGCAGGGCTCTACAATGAGCAGTTCTTC,CSARGAAGLYNEQFF
NA,TRBJ2-3,TRBV7-3,NA,TGTGCCAGCAGCTCCCTACTAGCAGATACGCAGTATTTT,CASSSLLADTQYF
NA,TRBJ1-5,TRBV7-9,NA,TGTGCCAGCACCCCGGGTGTGGGCAATCAGCCCCAGCATTTT,CASTPGVGNQPQHF
few,TRBJ2-2,TRBV4-2,NA,TGTGCCTCTGCCAATCCTCCTAGGTGGGGCACCGGGGAGCTGTTTTTT,CASANPPRWGTGELFF
NA,TRBJ2-1,TRBV11-1,TRBD1,TGTGCCAGCAGCTTAGCGAGACAGGGGAGGAACAATGAGCAGTTCTTC,CASSLARQGRNNEQFF
few,TRBJ2-1,TRBV19,TRBD1,TGTGCCAGTAGCGCCGGGACAGACAATTTTGAGCAGTTCTTC,CASSAGTDNFEQFF
few,TRBJ1-1,TRBV10-3,TRBD1,TGTGCCATCAGTGAGAAACAGGGGCCCACTGAAGCTTTCTTT,CAISEKQGPTEAFF
NA,TRBJ2-3,TRBV5-1,NA,TGCGCCAGCAGCTTGGGGACGGAACTTGTGACAGATACGCAGTATTTT,CASSLGTELVTDTQYF
NA,TRBJ2-7,TRBV18,NA,TGTGCCAGCTCACCGCCGAGTATCCGCGAGCAGTACTTC,CASSPPSIREQYF
NA,TRBJ1-1,TRBV9,NA,TGTGCCAGCAGCCCGGGCCCTCCCCGAACCACTGAAGCTTTCTTT,CASSPGPPRTTEAFF
NA,TRBJ2-1,TRBV10-3,TRBD1,TGTGCCATCAGACCTACCGGGACAGGGAGTGAGCAGTTCTTC,CAIRPTGTGSEQFF
NA,TRBJ2-1,TRBV11-2,NA,TGTGCCAGCAGCTTAGCGTTACTTAATGAGCAGTTCTTC,CASSLALLNEQFF
few,TRBJ2-1,TRBV15,TRBD2,TGTGCCACCAGCCCAAGACTAGCGGGGTACAATGAGCAGTTCTTC,CATSPRLAGYNEQFF
NA,TRBJ2-1,TRBV9,NA,TGTGCCAGCAGCGCCAGGGGCGAAAGGTACAATGAGCAGTTCTTC,CASSARGERYNEQFF
NA,TRBJ2-1,TRBV7-2,TRBD2,TGTGCCAGCAGCCCCCTAGGCGGAGCGGGAGAGGGTGAGCAGTTCTTC,CASSPLGGAGEGEQFF
NA,TRBJ1-2,TRBV28,TRBD1,TGTGCCAGCAGTTTAGGGACAGACTATGGCTACACCTTC,CASSLGTDYGYTF
few,TRBJ1-6,TRBV7-2,TRBD1,TGTGCCAGCAGCGAAAGTCAGGGGGTGCGGTCACCCCTCCACTTT,CASSESQGVRSPLHF
NA,TRBJ2-1,TRBV28,NA,TGTGCCAGCAGCCCGCCCCGGGACAATGAGCAGTTCTTC,CASSPPRDNEQFF
few,TRBJ2-3,TRBV25-1,NA,TGTGCCAGCAGTGAATTAACTAACGGGGGCACAGATACGCAGTATTTT,CASSELTNGGTDTQYF
many,TRBJ1-3,TRBV7-9,NA,TGTGCCAGCAGCCTGATCGACGCCATATATTTT,CASSLIDAIYF
few,TRBJ1-1,TRBV7-2,NA,TGTGCCAGCAGCTTAATCCGATTCGGGGCGGACACTGAAGCTTTCTTT,CASSLIRFGADTEAFF
few,TRBJ2-7,TRBV6-1,TRBD1,TGTGCCAGCAGTGACACCGGGACAGGGACCTACGAGCAGTACTTC,CASSDTGTGTYEQYF
NA,TRBJ2-2,TRBV29-1,NA,TGCAGCGTCTTGGACGGGATCACCGGGGAGCTGTTTTTT,CSVLDGITGELFF
NA,TRBJ2-7,TRBV7-3,TRBD2,TGTGCCAGCAGTCCAACTGTAGCGGGAGCCTACGAGCAGTACTTC,CASSPTVAGAYEQYF
NA,TRBJ2-3,TRBV4-2,TRBD2,TGTGCCAGCAGCCAAGACTTGGCTAGCGGGAGTAGAGATACGCAGTATTTT,CASSQDLASGSRDTQYF
few,TRBJ1-4,TRBV25-1,TRBD1,TGTGCCAGCAGTGAGGGACAGGTTGCCGCGGGCGAAAAACTGTTTTTT,CASSEGQVAAGEKLFF
NA,TRBJ2-5,TRBV7-2,NA,TGTGCCAGCAGCAACGGCTTCGGGGAGACCCAGTACTTC,CASSNGFGETQYF
NA,TRBJ1-4,TRBV7-6,NA,TGTGCCAGCAGCTTAACTAGGGGCTGGGATGAAAAACTGTTTTTT,CASSLTRGWDEKLFF
few,TRBJ1-1,TRBV9,NA,TGTGCCAGCAGCGTACAGGGGAGGATTGACACTGAAGCTTTCTTT,CASSVQGRIDTEAFF
NA,TRBJ2-5,TRBV18,TRBD1,TGTGCCAGCTCCCTCGGACAGGGAGAGACCCAGTACTTC,CASSLGQGETQYF
NA,TRBJ2-6,TRBV19,TRBD1,TGTGCCAGTAGTACTAGACAGGGGGCTGGGGCCAACGTCCTGACTTTC,CASSTRQGAGANVLTF
few,TRBJ1-1,TRBV7-9,NA,TGTGCCAGCAGCCGCCTCGGAGGGAACACTGAAGCTTTCTTT,CASSRLGGNTEAFF
once,TRBJ2-7,TRBV14,TRBD1,TGTGCCAGCAGCCAGACAGGGGACTTCTCCTACGAGCAGTACTTC,CASSQTGDFSYEQYF